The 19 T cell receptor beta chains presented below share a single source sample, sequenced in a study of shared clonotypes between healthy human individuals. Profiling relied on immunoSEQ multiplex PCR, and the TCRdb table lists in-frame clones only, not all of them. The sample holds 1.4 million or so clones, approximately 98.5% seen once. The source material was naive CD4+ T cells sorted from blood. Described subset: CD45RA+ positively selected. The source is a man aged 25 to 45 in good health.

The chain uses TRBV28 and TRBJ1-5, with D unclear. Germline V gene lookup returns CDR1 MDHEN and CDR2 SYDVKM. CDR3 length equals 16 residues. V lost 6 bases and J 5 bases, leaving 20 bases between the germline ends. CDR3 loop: CASSPPSGGLYQPQHF. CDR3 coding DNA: TGTGCCAGCAGCCCGCCCTCGGGAGGGTTGTATCAGCCCCAGCATTTT.

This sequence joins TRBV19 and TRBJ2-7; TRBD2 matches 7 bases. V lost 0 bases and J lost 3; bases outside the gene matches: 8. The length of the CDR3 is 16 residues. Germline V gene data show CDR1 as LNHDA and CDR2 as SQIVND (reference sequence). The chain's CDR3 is CASSIDLAGVFYEQYF. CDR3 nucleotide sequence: TGTGCCAGTAGTATAGATCTCGCGGGAGTATTCTACGAGCAGTACTTC.

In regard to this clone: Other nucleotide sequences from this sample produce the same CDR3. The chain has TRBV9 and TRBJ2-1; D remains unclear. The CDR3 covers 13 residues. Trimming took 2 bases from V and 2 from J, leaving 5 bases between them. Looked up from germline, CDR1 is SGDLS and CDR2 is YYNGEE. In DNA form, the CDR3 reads TGTGCCAGCAGCGTGGGCACCTACAATGAGCAGTTCTTC. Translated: CASSVGTYNEQFF.

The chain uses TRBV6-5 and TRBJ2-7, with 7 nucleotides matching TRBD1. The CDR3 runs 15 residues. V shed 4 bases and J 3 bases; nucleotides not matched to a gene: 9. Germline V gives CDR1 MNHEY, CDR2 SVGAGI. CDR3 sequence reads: CASSSPRTGSYEQYF. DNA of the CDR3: TGTGCCAGCAGTTCCCCCCGGACAGGAAGCTACGAGCAGTACTTC.

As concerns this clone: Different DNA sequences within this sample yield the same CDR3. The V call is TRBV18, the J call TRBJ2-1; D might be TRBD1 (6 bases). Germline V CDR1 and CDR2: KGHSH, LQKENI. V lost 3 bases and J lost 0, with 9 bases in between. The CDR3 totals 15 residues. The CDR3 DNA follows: TGTGCCAGCTCACCCGGACAGATCTCCTACAATGAGCAGTTCTTC. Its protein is CASSPGQISYNEQFF.

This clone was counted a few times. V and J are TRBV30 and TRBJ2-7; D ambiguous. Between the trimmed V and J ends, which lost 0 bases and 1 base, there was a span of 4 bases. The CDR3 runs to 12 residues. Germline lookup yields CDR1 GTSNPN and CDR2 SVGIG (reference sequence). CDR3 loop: CAWSVLSYEQYF. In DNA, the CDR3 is TGTGCCTGGAGTGTACTGTCCTACGAGCAGTACTTC.

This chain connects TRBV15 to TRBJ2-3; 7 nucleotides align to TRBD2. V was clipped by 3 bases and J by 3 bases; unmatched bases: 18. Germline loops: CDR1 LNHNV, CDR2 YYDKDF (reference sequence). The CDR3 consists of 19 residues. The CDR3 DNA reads TGTGCCACCAGCAGCCTGTTAGGGAGGGTCGACACAAATACAGATACGCAGTATTTT. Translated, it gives CATSSLLGRVDTNTDTQYF.

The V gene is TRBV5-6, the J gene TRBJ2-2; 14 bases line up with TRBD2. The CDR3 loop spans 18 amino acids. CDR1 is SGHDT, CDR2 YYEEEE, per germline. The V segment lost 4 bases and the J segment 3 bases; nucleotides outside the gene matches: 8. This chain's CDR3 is CASSPLTSGRADTGELFF. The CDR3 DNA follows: TGTGCCAGCAGCCCGCTGACTAGCGGGAGGGCCGACACCGGGGAGCTGTTTTTT. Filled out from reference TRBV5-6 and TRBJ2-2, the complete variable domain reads DAGVTQSPTHLIKTRGQQVTLRCSPKSGHDTVSWYQQALGQGPQFIFQYYEEEERQRGNFPDRFSGHQFPNYSSELNVNALLLGDSALYLCASSPLTSGRADTGELFFGEGSRLTVL.

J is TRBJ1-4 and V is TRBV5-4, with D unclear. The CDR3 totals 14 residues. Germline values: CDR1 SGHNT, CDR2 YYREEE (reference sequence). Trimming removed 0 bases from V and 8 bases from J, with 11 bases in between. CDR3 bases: TGTGCCAGCAGCTTGGGGTCGGGGAAAGAAAAACTGTTTTTT. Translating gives CASSLGSGKEKLFF.

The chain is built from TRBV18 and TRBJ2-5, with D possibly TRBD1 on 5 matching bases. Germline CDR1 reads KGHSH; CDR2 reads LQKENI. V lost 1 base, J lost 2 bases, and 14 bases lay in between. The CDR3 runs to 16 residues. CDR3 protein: CASSPLGAIFQETQYF. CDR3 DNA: TGTGCCAGCTCACCACTTGGGGCTATCTTTCAAGAGACCCAGTACTTC.

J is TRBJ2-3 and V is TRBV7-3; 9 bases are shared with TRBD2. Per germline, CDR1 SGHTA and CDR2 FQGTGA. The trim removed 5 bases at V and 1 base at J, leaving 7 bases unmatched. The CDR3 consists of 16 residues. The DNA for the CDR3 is TGTGCCAGCAGCGTCATAGCGGGAGTGCGCACAGATACGCAGTATTTT. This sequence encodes CASSVIAGVRTDTQYF. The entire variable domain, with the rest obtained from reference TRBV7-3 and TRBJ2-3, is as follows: GAGVSQTPSNKVTEKGKYVELRCDPISGHTALYWYRQSLGQGPEFLIYFQGTGAADDSGLPNDRFFAVRPEGSVSTLKIQRTERGDSAVYLCASSVIAGVRTDTQYFGPGTRLTVL.

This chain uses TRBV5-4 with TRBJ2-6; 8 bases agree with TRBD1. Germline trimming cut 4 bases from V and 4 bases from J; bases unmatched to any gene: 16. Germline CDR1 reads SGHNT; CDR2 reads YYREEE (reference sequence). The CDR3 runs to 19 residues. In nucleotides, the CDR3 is TGTGCCAGCAGCGCGGACAGGGTAGGGGAGCTGTCCGGGGCCAACGTCCTGACTTTC. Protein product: CASSADRVGELSGANVLTF. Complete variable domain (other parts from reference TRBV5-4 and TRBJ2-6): ETGVTQSPTHLIKTRGQQVTLRCSSQSGHNTVSWYQQALGQGPQFIFQYYREEENGRGNFPPRFSGLQFPNYSSELNVNALELDDSALYLCASSADRVGELSGANVLTFGAGSRLTVL.

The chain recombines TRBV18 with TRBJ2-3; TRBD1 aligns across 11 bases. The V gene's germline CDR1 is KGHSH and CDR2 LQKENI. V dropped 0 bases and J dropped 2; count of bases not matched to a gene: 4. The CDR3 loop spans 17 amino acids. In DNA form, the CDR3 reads TGTGCCAGCTCACCACCGTGGGACAGGGGGGTCACAGATACGCAGTATTTT. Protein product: CASSPPWDRGVTDTQYF. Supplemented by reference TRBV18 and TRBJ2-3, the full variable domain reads NAGVMQNPRHLVRRRGQEARLRCSPMKGHSHVYWYRQLPEEGLKFMVYLQKENIIDESGMPKERFSAEFPKEGPSILRIQQVVRGDSAAYFCASSPPWDRGVTDTQYFGPGTRLTVL.

The CDR3 nucleotides read TGCGCCAGCAGCTTGGAATTCGGAAACACCATATATTTT. It codes for CASSLEFGNTIYF. This rearrangement joins TRBV5-1 to TRBJ1-3, with D unresolved. CDR3 length equals 13 residues. Germline loops: CDR1 SGHRS, CDR2 YFSETQ. The germline V and J ends were trimmed by 0 bases and 4 bases, with 5 bases remaining between them.

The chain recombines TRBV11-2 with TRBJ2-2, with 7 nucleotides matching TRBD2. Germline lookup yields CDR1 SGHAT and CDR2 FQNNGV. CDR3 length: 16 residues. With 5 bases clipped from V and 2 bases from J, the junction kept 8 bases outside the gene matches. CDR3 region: CASSPGASGNTGELFF. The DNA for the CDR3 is TGTGCCAGCAGCCCCGGAGCTAGCGGCAACACCGGGGAGCTGTTTTTT. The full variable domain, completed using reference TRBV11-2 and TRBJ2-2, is EAGVAQSPRYKIIEKRQSVAFWCNPISGHATLYWYQQILGQGPKLLIQFQNNGVVDDSQLPKDRFSAERLKGVDSTLKIQPAKLEDSAVYLCASSPGASGNTGELFFGEGSRLTVL.

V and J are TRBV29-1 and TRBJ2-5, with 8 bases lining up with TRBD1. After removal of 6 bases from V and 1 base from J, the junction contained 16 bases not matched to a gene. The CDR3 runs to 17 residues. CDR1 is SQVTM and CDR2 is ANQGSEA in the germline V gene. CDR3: CSVKRDNRGSFQETQYF. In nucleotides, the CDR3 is TGCAGCGTCAAGCGCGATAACAGGGGGAGTTTCCAAGAGACCCAGTACTTC.

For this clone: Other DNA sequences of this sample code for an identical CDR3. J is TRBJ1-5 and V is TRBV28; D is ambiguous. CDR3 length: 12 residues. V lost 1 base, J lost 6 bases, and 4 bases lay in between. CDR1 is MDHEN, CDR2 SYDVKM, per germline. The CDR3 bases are TGTGCCAGCAGTTTATTTTTTCAGCCCCAGCATTTT. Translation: CASSLFFQPQHF.

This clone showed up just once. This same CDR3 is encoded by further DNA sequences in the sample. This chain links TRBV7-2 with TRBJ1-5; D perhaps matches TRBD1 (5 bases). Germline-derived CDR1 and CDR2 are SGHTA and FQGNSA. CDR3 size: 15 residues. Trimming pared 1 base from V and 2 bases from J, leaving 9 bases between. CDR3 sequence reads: CASSLGGGGNQPQHF. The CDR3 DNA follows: TGTGCCAGCAGCTTAGGTGGGGGAGGCAATCAGCCCCAGCATTTT.

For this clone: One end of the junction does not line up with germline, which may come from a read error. CDR3 amino acids: CASRLAEITDTQYF. Written as DNA, the CDR3 is TGTGCCAGCAGGTTAGCGGAGATCACAGATACGCAGTATTTT. The rearrangement links TRBV7-9 to TRBJ2-3; a weak D match, TRBD2 (6 bases). The CDR3 extends over 14 amino acids. CDR1 and CDR2 from the germline V gene are SEHNR and FQNEAQ (reference sequence). Filled out from reference TRBV7-9 and TRBJ2-3, the complete variable domain reads DTGVSQNPRHKITKRGQNVTFRCDPISEHNRLYWYRQTLGQGPEFLTYFQNEAQLEKSRLLSDRFSAERPKGSFSTLEIQRTEQGDSAMYLCASRLAEITDTQYFGPGTRLTVL.